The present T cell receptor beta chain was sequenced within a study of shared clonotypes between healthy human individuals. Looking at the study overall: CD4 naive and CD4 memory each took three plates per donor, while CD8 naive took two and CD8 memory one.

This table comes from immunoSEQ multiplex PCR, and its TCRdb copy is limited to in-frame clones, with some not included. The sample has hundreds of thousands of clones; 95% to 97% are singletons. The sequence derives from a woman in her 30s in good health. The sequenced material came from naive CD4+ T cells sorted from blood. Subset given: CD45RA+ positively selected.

The CDR3 loop is CASSVDVGREDEAFF. The CDR3 region has the DNA TGTGCCAGCAGCGTAGATGTTGGCAGGGAAGATGAAGCTTTCTTT. The chain couples TRBV9 to TRBJ1-1, with D perhaps matching TRBD1 (5 bases). Germline V gene data show CDR1 as SGDLS and CDR2 as YYNGEE. V shed 0 bases and J shed 7 bases, with 16 bases lying between them. This CDR3 spans 15 amino acids. Based on the CDR3 plus reference TRBV9 and TRBJ1-1, the full variable domain is DSGVTQTPKHLITATGQRVTLRCSPRSGDLSVYWYQQSLDQGLQFLIQYYNGEERAKGNILERFSAQQFPDLHSELNLSSLELGDSALYFCASSVDVGREDEAFFGQGTRLTVV.